This T cell receptor (beta chain) was recovered during a study of T cell repertoires in cytomegalovirus infection. Study-wide findings and caveats: Dominating the ex vivo response were HLA-C-restricted CMV-specific TCR beta clonotypes.

A single record per CDR3 protein comes from TCRdb applying MiXCR to the reads. The data contain about 680,000 distinct CDR3 sequences, roughly a quarter of them singletons. V dropped 2 bases and J dropped 2; count of bases not matched to a gene: 4. The CDR3 has 14 residues. The germline V gene has CDR1 SGHNT and CDR2 YYREEE (reference sequence). This clonotype turned up a few times. Antigen: not known. Material for sequencing was CD8+ T cells from PBMCs. The sequence derives from a human donor in good health (CMV status not recorded). Some clones in this sample may be carry-over from other donors' samples. The chain joins TRBV5-4 to TRBJ2-7; 7 bases are shared with TRBD1. The CDR3 loop reads CASSFFGQAYEQYV. Here the CDR3 DNA reads TGTGCCAGCAGCTTCTTCGGACAGGCCTACGAGCAGTACGTC.